A single sample gave rise to the 22 T cell receptor beta chains below, sequenced in a study of OX40 agonist ivuxolimab in advanced cancers. The assay was immunoSEQ multiplex PCR, and TCRdb's table has in-frame clones only and misses some. The sample lists around 80,000 clones; 65% to 90% were seen once. The starting material was CD4+ or CD8+ T cells sorted from blood, obtained in a trial of the OX40 agonist ivuxolimab. The source of these receptors is an adult with an advanced solid tumor such as melanoma, head and neck, liver or kidney cancer.

This clone was detected a few times. The chain carries TRBV14 and TRBJ2-2; TRBD1 agrees at 8 bases. Germline V gives CDR1 SGHDN, CDR2 FVKESK. CDR3 size: 14 residues. Unmatched junction bases numbered 4, after V lost 8 bases and J lost 2 bases. CDR3 sequence: CASRDRQNTGELFF. The CDR3 nucleotides are TGTGCCAGCCGGGACAGGCAAAACACCGGGGAGCTGTTTTTT.

This clone came up once. The genes are TRBV10-3 and TRBJ2-5; D perhaps matches TRBD2 (5 bases). V lost 8 bases, J lost 4 bases, and 17 bases lay in between. This CDR3 comprises 14 residues. Germline V gene lookup returns CDR1 ENHRY and CDR2 SYGVKD. The CDR3 protein is CAISWRPEGETQYF. CDR3 DNA sequence: TGTGCCATCTCTTGGAGGCCCGAGGGAGAGACCCAGTACTTC.

This chain joins TRBV4-3 and TRBJ1-6; D is undetermined. V was cut by 1 base and J by 0 bases, with 10 bases left in between. Germline loops: CDR1 LGHNA, CDR2 YSLEER. The CDR3 loop spans 17 amino acids. The CDR3 spells CASSQGAQVSYNSPLHF. CDR3 sequence (DNA): TGCGCCAGCAGCCAAGGGGCGCAGGTCTCCTATAATTCACCCCTCCACTTT.

The chain employs TRBV6-1 and TRBJ1-4, with unresolved D. The CDR3 extends over 13 amino acids. Looked up from germline, CDR1 is MNHNS and CDR2 is SASEGT. The V and J ends lost 6 bases and 4 bases respectively, with 9 bases between them. The CDR3 nucleotides read TGTGCCAGCAGGAGAATCAATAATGAAAAACTGTTTTTT. It yields the protein CASRRINNEKLFF.

The rearrangement joins TRBV5-1 to TRBJ2-7; no clear D. Trimming stripped 0 bases from V and 7 bases from J, with 11 bases between. The CDR3 runs to 13 residues. Germline-derived CDR1 and CDR2 are SGHRS and YFSETQ. The DNA for the CDR3 is TGCGCCAGCAGCTTGGGGGGTCGGCCAGAGCAGTACTTC. This codes for CASSLGGRPEQYF.

This chain joins TRBV9 and TRBJ2-1; 10 bases align to TRBD2. Germline V gene lookup returns CDR1 SGDLS and CDR2 YYNGEE. The V and J ends lost 3 bases and 4 bases, in that order; junction bases with no gene match: 10. The CDR3 is 17 amino acids. The CDR3 protein is CASSGSSGREAYNEQFF. The CDR3 DNA reads as TGTGCCAGCAGCGGTTCAAGCGGGAGGGAGGCATACAATGAGCAGTTCTTC.

CDR3 amino acids: CASSLFWSDNYGYTF. In nucleotides, the CDR3 is TGTGCCAGCAGTTTATTTTGGTCGGATAACTATGGCTACACCTTC. This rearrangement joins TRBV27 to TRBJ1-2; D unresolved. CDR3 size: 15 residues. V dropped 1 base and J dropped 1 base, with 10 bases sitting between them. Germline V gene data show CDR1 as MNHEY and CDR2 as SMNVEV (reference sequence).

The DNA for the CDR3 is TGTGCCAGCAGCCCAGGCATCCGGGACAGGGGCGAGACCCAGTACTTC. Translated, it gives CASSPGIRDRGETQYF. This chain joins TRBV9 and TRBJ2-5; TRBD1 matches at 10 bases. The CDR3 extends over 16 amino acids. With V trimmed by 4 bases and J by 5 bases, 11 bases remained unmatched. The germline CDR1 and CDR2 sequences are SGDLS and YYNGEE.

The V call is TRBV5-1, the J call TRBJ1-1; tentative D call: TRBD1 (6 bases). CDR1 and CDR2 from the germline V gene are SGHRS and YFSETQ. Trimming pared 4 bases from V and 2 bases from J, leaving 15 bases between. This CDR3 spans 15 amino acids. The CDR3 is CASSPGRQANTEAFF. The DNA of the CDR3 is TGCGCCAGCAGCCCGGGCCGACAGGCCAACACTGAAGCTTTCTTT.

The chain links TRBV18 to TRBJ1-2; a possible D gene is TRBD1 (6 bases). Deletions cut 3 bases from V and 5 bases from J, with 16 bases between. The CDR3 totals 15 residues. Germline lookup yields CDR1 KGHSH and CDR2 LQKENI. CDR3: CASSPNDRLFYGYTF. The CDR3 nucleotides read TGTGCCAGCTCACCTAACGACAGGCTTTTTTATGGCTACACCTTC.

The chain recombines TRBV2 with TRBJ2-7; tentatively, D is TRBD1 (6 bases). This CDR3 spans 12 amino acids. CDR1 and CDR2 from the germline V gene are SNHLY and FYNNEI. The germline V and J ends were trimmed by 10 bases and 3 bases, with 13 bases remaining between them. The CDR3 protein is CAISDSGYEQYF. CDR3 nucleotide sequence: TGTGCCATCTCGGACAGTGGCTACGAGCAGTACTTC. Looking up the rest from reference TRBV2 and TRBJ2-7 gives the full variable domain: EPEVTQTPSHQVTQMGQEVILRCVPISNHLYFYWYRQILGQKVEFLVSFYNNEISEKSEIFDDQFSVERPDGSNFTLKIRSTKLEDSAMYFCAISDSGYEQYFGPGTRLTVT.

This chain uses TRBV11-1 with TRBJ1-1, with D tentatively TRBD1 (5 bases). The CDR3 spans 13 residues. Germline CDR1 and CDR2: SGHAT and FQDESV (reference sequence). Trimming removed 1 base at V and 10 bases at J, with 13 bases between. The CDR3: CASSLESGARAFF. CDR3 bases: TGTGCCAGCAGCTTAGAGTCCGGGGCCAGAGCTTTCTTT.

This clone was seen more than once but under ten times. The chain is built from TRBV6-5 and TRBJ1-6; D uncertain. Germline-derived CDR1 and CDR2 are MNHEY and SVGAGI. The V end lost 2 bases, the J end lost 9 bases, and 11 bases lay between the germline ends. The CDR3 is 14 residues long. CDR3 DNA: TGTGCCAGCAGTTACAGGGTAGCGGGTTCACCCCTCCACTTT. Translated: CASSYRVAGSPLHF.

CDR3 nucleotides: TGTGCCAGCAATATGGACAAGAACACTGAAGCTTTCTTT. Its translation: CASNMDKNTEAFF. V usage is TRBV2 and J usage is TRBJ1-1, with D possibly matching TRBD1 (5 bases). V was trimmed by 7 bases and J by 1 base, leaving 10 bases between them. The CDR3 spans 13 residues. The germline CDR1 and CDR2 sequences are SNHLY and FYNNEI.

The chain carries TRBV18 and TRBJ2-7, with D perhaps given as TRBD1 or TRBD2 (5 bases each). In germline, CDR1 is KGHSH, CDR2 LQKENI. The ends were cut back, 0 bases at V and 2 bases at J, with 14 bases in the middle. CDR3 length equals 16 residues. CDR3 in DNA: TGTGCCAGCTCACCACCAAAGGCAGGGACGACCTACGAGCAGTACTTC. As protein: CASSPPKAGTTYEQYF.

The chain recombines TRBV19 with TRBJ1-2; D unresolved. V was trimmed by 4 bases and J by 4 bases, leaving 7 bases between them. The CDR3 has 12 residues. The V gene's germline CDR1 is LNHDA and CDR2 SQIVND (reference sequence). CDR3 loop: CASSRATYGYTF. In nucleotides, the CDR3 is TGTGCCAGTAGTAGAGCGACCTATGGCTACACCTTC.

This chain uses TRBV5-1 with TRBJ1-1; D is undetermined. This CDR3 comprises 15 residues. V was cut by 4 bases and J by 1 base, with 14 bases left in between. Germline-derived CDR1 and CDR2 are SGHRS and YFSETQ. The DNA for the CDR3 is TGCGCCAGCAGCAAAGGACCCCTGGGGAACACTGAAGCTTTCTTT. Amino acids: CASSKGPLGNTEAFF.

This clone appeared a single time. This chain joins TRBV14 and TRBJ2-7; D unresolved. V was shortened by 0 bases and J by 2 bases, with 8 bases between the two germline ends. CDR1 is SGHDN, CDR2 FVKESK, per germline. The CDR3 is 14 amino acids. CDR3 amino acids: CASSQDNVAYEQYF. The CDR3 bases are TGTGCCAGCAGCCAAGATAATGTAGCCTACGAGCAGTACTTC.

This clone was seen just once. The CDR3 reads CASSYNRDRGLFGSYEQYF. In DNA, the CDR3 is TGTGCCAGCAGCTACAACCGGGACAGGGGGCTGTTTGGCTCCTACGAGCAGTACTTC. This chain joins TRBV7-9 and TRBJ2-7, with 12 positions matching TRBD1. Looked up from germline, CDR1 is SEHNR and CDR2 is FQNEAQ (reference sequence). The J segment lost 0 bases and the V segment lost 4 bases, leaving 13 bases of the junction unmatched. This CDR3 has 19 residues.

This chain joins TRBV4-1 and TRBJ2-5; 10 nucleotides line up with TRBD2. The germline V gene encodes CDR1 MGHRA and CDR2 YSYEKL. The CDR3 totals 18 residues. J lost 5 bases, V lost 0 bases, and 12 bases had no gene match. CDR3 in DNA: TGCGCCAGCAGCCAAGAGTCGGTAGCGGGGGGAAGAGTCGAGACCCAGTACTTC. It encodes CASSQESVAGGRVETQYF.

V usage is TRBV4-3 and J usage is TRBJ2-6; no clear D gene. CDR1 is LGHNA, CDR2 YSLEER, per germline. V was trimmed by 0 bases and J by 0 bases, leaving 6 bases between them. CDR3 length: 16 residues. The CDR3: CASSQEPGSGANVLTF. In DNA, the CDR3 is TGCGCCAGCAGCCAAGAACCCGGCTCTGGGGCCAACGTCCTGACTTTC.

The chain employs TRBV9 and TRBJ2-2; TRBD2 matches 8 bases. This CDR3 is built from 17 residues. Looked up from germline, CDR1 is SGDLS and CDR2 is YYNGEE. V was clipped by 0 bases and J by 3 bases; unmatched bases: 7. The CDR3 DNA reads TGTGCCAGCAGCGTAGCTGACGGGGGGGCTTACACCGGGGAGCTGTTTTTT. Amino acid sequence: CASSVADGGAYTGELFF.